This TCR beta chain emerged from a study of cytotoxic CD8 clonotypes in ibrutinib-treated CLL. Study-level information: Included were about 11 relapsed/refractory and 15 treatment-naive patients, of whom 17 to 18 were IGHV unmutated. Partial responses totalled about 24 and complete responses 2; after median approximately 6 years, approximately 15 remained remitted and roughly twelve progressed. Whole-study results and caveats: Progressing and sustained-remission patients had different sampling times.

Some clones are missing from TCRdb's copy, which holds only in-frame ones; the method was immunoSEQ multiplex PCR. The sample consists of around 310,000 clones, almost 80% of them appearing once. Trimming at V came to 3 bases and at J to 5 bases, leaving 1 base not matched to a gene. From germline, CDR1 is GTSNPN and CDR2 SVGIG (reference sequence). There are 12 residues in the CDR3. Notes on this clone: Its target is not known.

The J gene is TRBJ1-2, the V gene TRBV30, with 9 bases aligning to TRBD1. The sequence was obtained from a human donor with chronic lymphocytic leukemia. The sequenced sample was PBMCs, obtained before ibrutinib treatment. The CDR3 reads CAWSGTGYGYTF. The CDR3 DNA reads TGTGCCTGGAGCGGGACAGGGTATGGCTACACCTTC.